These 17 T cell receptor beta chains came from one sample sequenced in a study of shared clonotypes between healthy human individuals. Repertoires were generated with immunoSEQ multiplex PCR, while TCRdb's copy carries only in-frame clones and drops some. The sample carries about 2.4 million clones, 90% to 95% recorded once. The sequencing input was naive CD4+ T cells sorted from blood. The subset was: CD45RA+ positively selected. The receptors stem from a man between 18 and 29 years old in good health.

Note on this clone: Its ends do not fully match the called genes, so a read error is possible. The J gene is TRBJ2-1, the V gene TRBV7-2; D perhaps matches TRBD2 (5 bases). This CDR3 spans 14 amino acids. CDR1 and CDR2 (germline): SGHTA, FQGNSA. Here the CDR3 DNA reads TGTGCCAGCAGCCTAGAGGGCTCCCACAATGAGCAGTTCTTC. Protein product: CASSLEGSHNEQFF.

This sequence joins TRBV10-3 and TRBJ1-4; no reliable D call. V shed 2 bases and J shed 10 bases, with 11 bases lying between them. The CDR3 spans 13 residues. Germline V gives CDR1 ENHRY, CDR2 SYGVKD. The CDR3 spells CAISEEPTGKLFF. CDR3 sequence (DNA): TGTGCCATCAGTGAGGAGCCCACCGGAAAACTGTTTTTT.

The V and J genes are TRBV5-1 and TRBJ1-1, with a weak D call TRBD1 (6 bases). Germline assignment: CDR1 SGHRS and CDR2 YFSETQ. Trimming left V 0 bases short and J 1 base short, with 13 bases between. The CDR3 totals 16 residues. CDR3 nucleotides: TGCGCCAGCAGCTTGGATCCGGGACAACCGAACACTGAAGCTTTCTTT. Encoded protein: CASSLDPGQPNTEAFF.

This sequence joins TRBV7-8 and TRBJ1-5; the match to TRBD1 covers 8 bases. Germline CDR1 is SGHVS and CDR2 is FQNEAQ. The V segment lost 4 bases and the J segment 6 bases; nucleotides outside the gene matches: 5. The CDR3 has 14 amino acids. This CDR3 reads CASSSGTGGQPQHF. CDR3 sequence (DNA): TGTGCCAGCAGCTCAGGTACAGGGGGTCAGCCCCAGCATTTT.

This clone showed up just once. The chain has TRBV2 and TRBJ2-7; weak D call: TRBD1 (6 bases). CDR1 and CDR2 from the germline V gene are SNHLY and FYNNEI. The CDR3 extends over 13 amino acids. V was trimmed by 7 bases and J by 9 bases, leaving 19 bases between them. CDR3 region: CASKTQGSYGQYF. The DNA of the CDR3 is TGTGCCAGCAAGACCCAGGGGAGCTATGGGCAGTACTTC.

The chain joins TRBV6-5 to TRBJ1-2; 8 nucleotides match TRBD1. Germline CDR1 reads MNHEY; CDR2 reads SVGAGI. This CDR3 is built from 13 residues. V shed 6 bases and J 10 bases; nucleotides not matched to a gene: 10. Here the CDR3 DNA reads TGTGCCAGCAGGGCCGGGACAGGCCCCCACTACACCTTC. Translated, it gives CASRAGTGPHYTF.

The table lists this clone with a few counts. The chain employs TRBV7-9 and TRBJ2-3, with a weak D call TRBD2 (5 bases). The germline V and J ends were trimmed by 3 bases and 5 bases, with 15 bases remaining between them. This CDR3 is 15 amino acids long. CDR1 and CDR2 from the germline V gene are SEHNR and FQNEAQ (reference sequence). CDR3 in amino acids: CASSLRETSIDTQYF. CDR3 DNA: TGTGCCAGCAGCTTGAGGGAGACGTCAATAGATACGCAGTATTTT.

The rearrangement uses TRBV30 and TRBJ1-2; 7 bases agree with TRBD1. Germline V CDR1 and CDR2: GTSNPN, SVGIG (reference sequence). V dropped 1 base and J dropped 3; count of bases not matched to a gene: 5. The CDR3 loop spans 14 amino acids. This CDR3 reads CAWSAGGQYYGYTF. The CDR3 region has the DNA TGTGCCTGGAGTGCAGGGGGGCAGTACTATGGCTACACCTTC.

The rearrangement joins TRBV6-1 to TRBJ2-5; TRBD1 matches 8 bases. There are 14 residues in the CDR3. Losses at the gene ends were 4 bases for V and 5 bases for J; bases not matched to a gene: 6. From germline, CDR1 is MNHNS and CDR2 SASEGT. The CDR3 DNA reads TGTGCCAGCAGTGCGGGACAGGCGAGTGAGACCCAGTACTTC. Its translation: CASSAGQASETQYF.

The rearrangement joins TRBV5-6 to TRBJ1-5; the match to TRBD1 covers 10 bases. The CDR3 sequence is 14 residues long. V dropped 4 bases and J dropped 2; count of bases not matched to a gene: 0. Germline CDR1 reads SGHDT; CDR2 reads YYEEEE. The CDR3 DNA follows: TGTGCCAGCAGCGGGACAGGGGGCAATCAGCCCCAGCATTTT. Its translation: CASSGTGGNQPQHF. Full variable domain (rest looked up from reference TRBV5-6 and TRBJ1-5): DAGVTQSPTHLIKTRGQQVTLRCSPKSGHDTVSWYQQALGQGPQFIFQYYEEEERQRGNFPDRFSGHQFPNYSSELNVNALLLGDSALYLCASSGTGGNQPQHFGDGTRLSIL.

The J gene is TRBJ2-1, the V gene TRBV19, with 10 bases matching TRBD1. The germline V gene has CDR1 LNHDA and CDR2 SQIVND (reference sequence). Trimming cost V 6 bases and J 7 bases; bases outside gene matches: 6. CDR3 size: 14 residues. Written as DNA, the CDR3 is TGTGCCAGTAGAACGGGACAGGGGTTTAATGAGCAGTTCTTC. Protein: CASRTGQGFNEQFF.

This chain joins TRBV2 and TRBJ1-2; 8 positions match TRBD1. The junction had 12 bases not matched to a gene; V was cut back by 7 bases and J by 5 bases. Germline V gene sequence: CDR1 SNHLY, CDR2 FYNNEI. The CDR3 has 15 residues. The DNA of the CDR3 is TGTGCCAGCATCGGCCTTGACAGGGGTTCATATGGCTACACCTTC. The encoded protein is CASIGLDRGSYGYTF.

The chain couples TRBV28 to TRBJ1-6; 8 bases line up with TRBD1. In germline, CDR1 is MDHEN, CDR2 SYDVKM. The CDR3 runs 16 residues. After removal of 7 bases from V and 9 bases from J, the junction contained 14 bases not matched to a gene. CDR3 loop: CASNLRGRGFPSPLHF. The DNA of the CDR3 is TGTGCCAGCAACCTCAGGGGGCGGGGGTTCCCTTCACCCCTCCACTTT.

The gene calls are TRBV30 and TRBJ1-1; 7 bases line up with TRBD1. The CDR3 runs 13 residues. Germline V gene data show CDR1 as GTSNPN and CDR2 as SVGIG (reference sequence). V lost 1 base and J lost 5; bases outside the gene matches: 4. DNA of the CDR3: TGTGCCTGGAGTGCCTCCAGGGGGACTGAAGCTTTCTTT. Protein product: CAWSASRGTEAFF.

V usage is TRBV6-5 and J usage is TRBJ2-7, with 7 bases lining up with TRBD1. V lost 6 bases, J lost 3 bases, and 11 bases stayed unmatched. Per the germline V gene, CDR1 is MNHEY and CDR2 is SVGAGI. The CDR3 contains 15 residues. The CDR3 is CASSTPDRVSYEQYF. CDR3 DNA: TGTGCCAGCAGCACCCCCGACAGGGTTAGCTACGAGCAGTACTTC.

The rearrangement links TRBV7-2 to TRBJ2-7; 9 bases align to TRBD1. Germline lookup yields CDR1 SGHTA and CDR2 FQGNSA. J was trimmed by 2 bases and V by 4 bases; bases with no gene match: 9. The CDR3 has 16 amino acids. This chain's CDR3 is CASSYLRDRVPYEQYF. As DNA, the CDR3 is TGTGCCAGCAGCTACCTCCGGGACAGGGTCCCCTACGAGCAGTACTTC.

CDR3 sequence: CASSEGQADNEQFF. The CDR3 nucleotides read TGTGCCAGCAGTGAAGGGCAGGCGGACAATGAGCAGTTCTTC. This rearrangement joins TRBV6-1 to TRBJ2-1; D is unresolved. The germline gives CDR1 MNHNS, CDR2 SASEGT. The CDR3 loop spans 14 amino acids. V was pared by 1 base and J by 5 bases, with 9 bases between.